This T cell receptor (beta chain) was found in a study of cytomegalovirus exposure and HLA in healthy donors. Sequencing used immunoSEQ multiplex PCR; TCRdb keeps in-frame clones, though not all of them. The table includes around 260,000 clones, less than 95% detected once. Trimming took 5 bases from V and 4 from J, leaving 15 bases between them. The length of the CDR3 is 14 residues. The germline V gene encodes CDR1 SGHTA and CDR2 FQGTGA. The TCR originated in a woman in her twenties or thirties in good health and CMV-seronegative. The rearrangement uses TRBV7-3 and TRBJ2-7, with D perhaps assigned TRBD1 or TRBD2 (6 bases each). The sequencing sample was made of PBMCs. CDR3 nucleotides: TGTGCCAGCAGCCGGGACGGGGGCCAGTACGAGCAGTACTTC. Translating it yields CASSRDGGQYEQYF. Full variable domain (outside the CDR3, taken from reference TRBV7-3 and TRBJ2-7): GAGVSQTPSNKVTEKGKYVELRCDPISGHTALYWYRQSLGQGPEFLIYFQGTGAADDSGLPNDRFFAVRPEGSVSTLKIQRTERGDSAVYLCASSRDGGQYEQYFGPGTRLTVT.